These 14 T cell receptor beta chains originate from one sample sequenced in a study of control samples from healthy donors and cancer patients. The assay was immunoSEQ multiplex PCR, and TCRdb's table has in-frame clones only and misses some. The sample lists 80,000 or so clones, around nine tenths occurring once. The sample comprised blood. The receptor source for this set is a man aged 45-65 years in good health.

The chain is built from TRBV3-1 (or the pseudogene TRBV3-2) and TRBJ1-1; perhaps TRBD1 as D (5 bases). The V and J ends lost 4 bases and 1 base respectively, with 22 bases between them. The CDR3 contains 18 residues. Per germline, CDR1 LGHDT and CDR2 YNNKEL (reference sequence). The CDR3 reads CASSPPGEGPRENTEAFF. The DNA for the CDR3 is TGTGCCAGCAGCCCCCCCGGGGAGGGGCCGCGCGAGAACACTGAAGCTTTCTTT.

In its sample, this clone was seen once. The V gene is TRBV11-2, the J gene TRBJ1-5; no reliable D call. The length of the CDR3 is 15 residues. In germline, CDR1 is SGHAT, CDR2 FQNNGV. V was trimmed by 4 bases and J by 3 bases, leaving 13 bases between them. The CDR3 DNA is TGTGCCAGCAGCTCAGCTGTTGACAACAATCAGCCCCAGCATTTT. Amino acids: CASSSAVDNNQPQHF.

This clone was observed a few times. The V and J genes are TRBV19 and TRBJ2-7, with D perhaps TRBD1 (6 bases). The germline gives CDR1 LNHDA, CDR2 SQIVND (reference sequence). Trimming removed 3 bases at V and 2 bases at J, with 14 bases between. This CDR3 contains 15 residues. DNA of the CDR3: TGTGCCAGTAGTATTTTTGGGACAACTGCCTACGAGCAGTACTTC. This codes for CASSIFGTTAYEQYF.

V and J are TRBV9 and TRBJ1-4, with a weak D call TRBD1 (6 bases). This CDR3 spans 12 amino acids. CDR1 is SGDLS, CDR2 YYNGEE, per germline. The V gene lost 4 bases and the J gene lost 10 bases, with 11 bases spanning the gap. The DNA for the CDR3 is TGTGCCAGCAGCCTCCCAGGGGTAAAACTGTTTTTT. Encoded protein: CASSLPGVKLFF.

The rearrangement links TRBV12-5 to TRBJ2-1, with D uncertain. This CDR3 has 12 amino acids. The V and J ends lost 1 base and 9 bases respectively, with 7 bases between them. Germline lookup yields CDR1 LGHNT and CDR2 FRNRAP. In DNA, the CDR3 is TGTGCTAGTGGTTTGGGGGGTGGTGAGCAGTTCTTC. Its protein is CASGLGGGEQFF.

The chain couples TRBV3-1 (or the pseudogene TRBV3-2) to TRBJ1-1, with D uncertain. The length of the CDR3 is 12 residues. Germline V gene lookup returns CDR1 LGHDT and CDR2 YNNKEL (reference sequence). V was trimmed by 3 bases and J by 5 bases, leaving 7 bases between them. The CDR3 region is CASSQRVTEAFF. CDR3 sequence (DNA): TGTGCCAGCAGCCAGAGGGTTACTGAAGCTTTCTTT.

The V call is TRBV18, the J call TRBJ1-3; D unresolved. This CDR3 has 16 amino acids. Deletions cut 2 bases from V and 4 bases from J, with 15 bases between. Germline-derived CDR1 and CDR2 are KGHSH and LQKENI. The CDR3 reads CASSPSVYEEGNTIYF. For the CDR3, the DNA is TGTGCCAGCTCACCATCCGTATACGAAGAAGGAAACACCATATATTTT.

There are a few counts of this clone. V gene TRBV3-1 (or the pseudogene TRBV3-2) combines with J gene TRBJ1-6; D is undetermined. V was clipped by 1 base and J by 8 bases, with 9 bases between them. The CDR3 has 14 amino acids. Germline lookup yields CDR1 LGHDT and CDR2 YNNKEL (reference sequence). In DNA form, the CDR3 reads TGTGCCAGCAGCCAAGTCGTCCGAGATTCACCCCTCCACTTT. Encoded protein: CASSQVVRDSPLHF.

The chain links TRBV19 to TRBJ2-3; D is perhaps TRBD1 (6 bases). The CDR3 runs 16 residues. The germline V gene has CDR1 LNHDA and CDR2 SQIVND (reference sequence). V lost 4 bases and J 2 bases, leaving 16 bases between the germline ends. The CDR3 loop reads CASSTGRGTTTDTQYF. CDR3 in DNA: TGTGCCAGTAGTACGGGAAGGGGGACCACCACAGATACGCAGTATTTT.

V is TRBV4-1 and J is TRBJ2-1; 8 bases align to TRBD2. This CDR3 contains 14 residues. Looked up from germline, CDR1 is MGHRA and CDR2 is YSYEKL. The V gene end was trimmed by 1 base and the J gene end by 4 bases; junction bases not matched to a gene: 0. CDR3 sequence: CASSQVAGYNEQFF. In DNA, the CDR3 is TGCGCCAGCAGCCAAGTAGCGGGGTACAATGAGCAGTTCTTC.

Comments on this clone: One end of the junction is discordant with germline, which a read error may explain. The rearrangement joins TRBV18 to TRBJ2-1; 9 nucleotides agree with TRBD1. Germline assignment: CDR1 KGHSH and CDR2 LQKENI. The CDR3 totals 15 residues. The CDR3 region has the DNA TGTGCCAGCTCGCCACAGGGGGCTTCCTACAATGAGCAGTTCTTC. Its protein is CASSPQGASYNEQFF.

The rearrangement links TRBV6-5 to TRBJ1-1; D call uncertain. V lost 5 bases and J lost 1, with 5 bases in between. The CDR3 totals 12 residues. Germline lookup yields CDR1 MNHEY and CDR2 SVGAGI. The CDR3 region has the DNA TGTGCCAGCAGTCGACAGAACACTGAAGCTTTCTTT. Amino acids: CASSRQNTEAFF.

This clone came up once. This sequence joins TRBV29-1 and TRBJ2-7, with 9 bases identical to TRBD1. Germline CDR1 reads SQVTM; CDR2 reads ANQGSEA. The CDR3 has 14 amino acids. V lost 4 bases and J lost 6; bases outside the gene matches: 10. CDR3 nucleotides: TGCAGCGTTGGGGGCGGGACAGGGACATTCGAGCAGTACTTC. Its translation is CSVGGGTGTFEQYF.

This chain's CDR3 is CASSPWTGGIAEAFF. The CDR3 nucleotides read TGTGCCAGCAGCCCCTGGACAGGGGGCATCGCTGAAGCTTTCTTT. This chain joins TRBV6-5 and TRBJ1-1; TRBD1 matches at 11 bases. J was trimmed by 6 bases and V by 6 bases; bases with no gene match: 9. This CDR3 is 15 amino acids long. The germline CDR1 and CDR2 sequences are MNHEY and SVGAGI.